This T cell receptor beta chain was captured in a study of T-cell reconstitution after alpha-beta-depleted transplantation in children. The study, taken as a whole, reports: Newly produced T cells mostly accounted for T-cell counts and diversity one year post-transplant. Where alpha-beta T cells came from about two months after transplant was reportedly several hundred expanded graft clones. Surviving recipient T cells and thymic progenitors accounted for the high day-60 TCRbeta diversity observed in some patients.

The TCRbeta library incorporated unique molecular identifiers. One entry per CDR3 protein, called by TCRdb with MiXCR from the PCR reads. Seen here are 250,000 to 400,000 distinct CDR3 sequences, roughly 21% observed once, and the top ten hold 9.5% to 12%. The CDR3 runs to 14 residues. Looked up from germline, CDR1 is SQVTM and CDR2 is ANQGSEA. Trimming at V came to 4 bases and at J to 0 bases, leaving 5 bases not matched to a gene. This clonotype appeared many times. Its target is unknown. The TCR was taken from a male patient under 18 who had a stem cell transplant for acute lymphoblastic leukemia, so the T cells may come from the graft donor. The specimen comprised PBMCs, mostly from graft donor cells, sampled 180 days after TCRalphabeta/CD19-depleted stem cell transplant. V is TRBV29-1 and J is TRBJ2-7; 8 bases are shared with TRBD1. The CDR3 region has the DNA TGCAGCGTTGGGAGTGGACAGGGCTCCTACGAGCAGTACTTC. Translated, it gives CSVGSGQGSYEQYF.